What follows are 18 T cell receptor beta chains derived from one specimen sequenced in a study of T cells in women clearing cervical HPV infection. The method was immunoSEQ multiplex PCR; TCRdb's version includes in-frame clones alone and lacks a portion of them. Its table lists fewer than 10,000 clones. Sequenced input: blood buffy coat. The source is a woman aged 18 to 75 with a cervical HPV16 infection that either progressed to CIN3+ or cleared (not recorded which).

This clone is large by frequency. CDR3 DNA (partial): TGTGCCAGCAGCTTGGCCGGGGGGGCCGACACTGAA. Translating gives CASSLAGGADTE. The whole CDR3 sequence reads CASSLAGGADTEAFF. V usage is TRBV5-6 and J usage is TRBJ1-1; possible D gene TRBD1, 6 bases. The read is 3 residues too short to cover the CDR3 end, so that end is filled in from the germline J gene. Trimming left V 0 bases short and J 3 bases short, with 12 bases between. Germline assignment: CDR1 SGHDT and CDR2 YYEEEE. CDR3 size: 15 residues.

As concerns this clone: Coverage ceases 3 residues before the CDR3 finishes, and the germline J gene fills in the end. The chain is built from TRBV19 and TRBJ1-2; D not resolved. The V gene lost 5 bases and the J gene lost 3 bases, with 7 bases spanning the gap. The CDR3 is 12 amino acids. Per germline, CDR1 LNHDA and CDR2 SQIVND (reference sequence). Incomplete CDR3 DNA: TGTGCCAGTAGTTGGGCGTACTATGGC. Translating gives CASSWAYYG. The full CDR3 reads CASSWAYYGYTF.

Comment on this clone: The read is 3 residues too short to cover the CDR3 end, so that end is filled in from the germline J gene. The chain has TRBV19 and TRBJ2-6; 12 positions match TRBD1. V was pared by 7 bases and J by 0 bases, with 19 bases of the junction left unmatched. The germline CDR1 and CDR2 sequences are LNHDA and SQIVND (reference sequence). This CDR3 spans 22 amino acids. The CDR3 DNA, read in part, is TGTGCCAGTATGCCCAGAGCCGGGACAGGGGGCATAAAATTCTCTGGGGCCAACGTC. Protein sequence: CASMPRAGTGGIKFSGANV. The full-length CDR3 reads as CASMPRAGTGGIKFSGANVLTF.

Worth noting for this clone: The DNA ends 3 residues before the CDR3 does, and the rest of the CDR3 is filled in from the germline J gene. J is TRBJ1-1 and V is TRBV5-1; TRBD1 might be the D (5 bases). The CDR3 runs 15 residues. Trimming took 4 bases from V and 4 from J, leaving 17 bases between them. In germline, CDR1 is SGHRS, CDR2 YFSETQ. The covered CDR3 bases are TGCGCCAGCAGCCAAGGAGGGCAGGGAGGCACTGAA. Encoded protein: CASSQGGQGGTE. The full CDR3 reads CASSQGGQGGTEAFF.

A word on this clone: Sequencing ends 3 residues short of the CDR3 end; the germline J gene provides the rest. The chain employs TRBV16 and TRBJ1-2, with TRBD1 identical over 8 bases. With V trimmed by 2 bases and J by 3 bases, 8 bases remained unmatched. The CDR3 contains 16 residues. CDR1 is KGHSY, CDR2 FQNENV, per germline. The CDR3 bases that were read are TGTGCCAGCAGCCAAACAGCAGGGGGCAACTACTATGGC. Its protein is CASSQTAGGNYYG. The CDR3 reads in full as CASSQTAGGNYYGYTF.

Points on this clone: The read ends 3 residues before the CDR3 terminus; that terminus is restored from the germline J gene. This chain connects TRBV5-1 to TRBJ2-7; TRBD2 agrees at 7 bases. CDR1 SGHRS and CDR2 YFSETQ come from the germline V gene. The CDR3 length is 13 residues. J gave up 5 bases and V 3 bases, and 5 bases lay outside the gene matches. The chain's CDR3 is CASSSGRGNEQYF. The DNA read from the CDR3 is TGCGCCAGCAGCTCAGGGAGGGGCAACGAG. The full variable domain, completed using reference TRBV5-1 and TRBJ2-7, is KAGVTQTPRYLIKTRGQQVTLSCSPISGHRSVSWYQQTPGQGLQFLFEYFSETQRNKGNFPGRFSGRQFSNSRSEMNVSTLELGDSALYLCASSSGRGNEQYFGPGTRLTVT.

With regard to this clone: The observed sequence ends 3 residues before the CDR3 terminus, with the missing tail filled in from the germline J gene. J is TRBJ2-3 and V is TRBV6-1, with 7 bases matching TRBD1. Germline trimming cut 4 bases from V and 5 bases from J; bases unmatched to any gene: 6. This CDR3 contains 14 residues. Looked up from germline, CDR1 is MNHNS and CDR2 is SASEGT. The covered CDR3 bases are TGTGCCAGCAGTGCCGGGACAGTAAAAGATACG. This codes for CASSAGTVKDT. The full CDR3 sequence reads CASSAGTVKDTQYF.

Of note for this clone: The DNA ends 3 residues before the CDR3 does, and the rest of the CDR3 is filled in from the germline J gene. The chain links TRBV15 to TRBJ1-1; 7 bases line up with TRBD1. Germline V CDR1 and CDR2: LNHNV, YYDKDF (reference sequence). V lost 0 bases, J lost 1 base, and 2 bases stayed unmatched. The CDR3 runs 15 residues. The CDR3 sequence: CATSRDRGANTEAFF. CDR3 bases read: TGTGCCACCAGCAGAGACAGGGGGGCGAACACTGAA.

In terms of frequency, this clone is medium-sized. The observed sequence ends 3 residues before the CDR3 terminus, with the missing tail filled in from the germline J gene. The rearrangement uses TRBV18 and TRBJ1-4; TRBD1 might be the D (6 bases). Trimming took 6 bases from V and 5 from J, leaving 13 bases between them. CDR3 length equals 14 residues. Germline V gene lookup returns CDR1 KGHSH and CDR2 LQKENI. The DNA read from the CDR3 is TGTGCCAGCTCCTCGACAGGTTTAAATGAAAAA. Translating gives CASSSTGLNEK. The entire CDR3 reads CASSSTGLNEKLFF. Combining the CDR3 with reference TRBV18 and TRBJ1-4 gives the whole variable domain NAGVMQNPRHLVRRRGQEARLRCSPMKGHSHVYWYRQLPEEGLKFMVYLQKENIIDESGMPKERFSAEFPKEGPSILRIQQVVRGDSAAYFCASSSTGLNEKLFFGSGTQLSVL.

CDR3 loop: CASSLTGTSGGDYTF. The DNA read from the CDR3 is TGTGCCAGCAGTCTTACCGGGACTAGCGGGGGGGAC. The chain joins TRBV7-3 to TRBJ1-2; D perhaps matches TRBD1 (5 bases). The sequence runs out 3 residues before the end of the CDR3; the remainder is reconstructed from the germline J gene. CDR1 is SGHTA and CDR2 is FQGTGA in the germline V gene. The CDR3 runs to 15 residues.

In regard to this clone: Read data end 3 residues before the CDR3 end; the end is taken from the germline J gene. The chain joins TRBV6-2 or TRBV6-3 to TRBJ2-2; 14 nucleotides agree with TRBD2. The CDR3 consists of 17 residues. Losses at the gene ends were 5 bases for V and 4 bases for J; bases not matched to a gene: 6. Germline values: CDR1 MNHEY, CDR2 SVGEGT. CDR3 DNA, as far as it was read: TGTGCCAGCAGTAGGACTAGCGGGGGGCCTATCACCGGGGAG. It translates to CASSRTSGGPITGE. The CDR3 as a whole reads CASSRTSGGPITGELFF.

To note about this clone: The read terminates 3 residues before the CDR3 end, so the remaining end is supplied by the germline J gene. V gene TRBV29-1 combines with J gene TRBJ2-3; D is unresolved. Germline CDR1 is SQVTM and CDR2 is ANQGSEA. The CDR3 contains 12 residues. V was shortened by 4 bases and J by 4 bases, with 9 bases between the two germline ends. CDR3 sequence: CSVVPLADTQYF. Incomplete CDR3 DNA: TGCAGCGTTGTCCCTCTAGCAGATACG.

A remark on this clone: The read ends 3 residues early relative to the CDR3; the germline J gene fills the gap. V gene TRBV5-1 combines with J gene TRBJ2-7; TRBD1 agrees at 9 bases. This CDR3 contains 18 residues. V shed 4 bases and J 0 bases; nucleotides not matched to a gene: 14. Germline V gene lookup returns CDR1 SGHRS and CDR2 YFSETQ. CDR3 DNA, as far as it was read: TGCGCCAGCAGCCTGAGGCCCGCCGGGACAGGGAGCTCCTACGAG. Its translation: CASSLRPAGTGSSYE. The CDR3, in full, reads CASSLRPAGTGSSYEQYF.

As to this clone: The CDR3 end lies 3 residues beyond the end of the read and is filled in from the germline J gene. V and J are TRBV7-2 and TRBJ2-3, with TRBD2 as a possible D gene (6 bases). Per the germline V gene, CDR1 is SGHTA and CDR2 is FQGNSA. The CDR3 extends over 15 amino acids. The V gene lost 5 bases and the J gene lost 1 base, with 13 bases spanning the gap. The CDR3 DNA, read in part, is TGTGCCAGCAGCCCAAGGGACTCGGGCACAGATACG. Its translation is CASSPRDSGTDT. The CDR3 in its entirety is CASSPRDSGTDTQYF.

This clone is classed as medium-sized by frequency. The sequence runs out 3 residues before the end of the CDR3; the remainder is reconstructed from the germline J gene. The J gene is TRBJ2-5, the V gene TRBV7-2, with 10 nucleotides matching TRBD2. There are 18 residues in the CDR3. Germline CDR1 is SGHTA and CDR2 is FQGNSA. The V and J ends lost 0 bases and 1 base, in that order; junction bases with no gene match: 8. The CDR3 here is CASSLALAGTPLQETQYF. The sequenced CDR3 bases are TGTGCCAGCAGCTTAGCACTAGCGGGAACCCCGCTCCAAGAGACC.

This clone ranks as medium-sized in terms of frequency. Sequencing ends 3 residues short of the CDR3 end; the germline J gene provides the rest. The V call is TRBV19, the J call TRBJ1-2; weak D call: TRBD1 (6 bases). Germline V gene sequence: CDR1 LNHDA, CDR2 SQIVND (reference sequence). The CDR3 sequence is 15 residues long. Trimming stripped 3 bases from V and 0 bases from J, with 11 bases between. Partial CDR3 DNA: TGTGCCAGTAGTATTTTCTGGGGGCCTAACTATGGC. Its translation: CASSIFWGPNYG. In full, the CDR3 is CASSIFWGPNYGYTF.

Regarding this clone: Sequencing ends 3 residues short of the CDR3 end; the germline J gene provides the rest. The chain is built from TRBV6-2 or TRBV6-3 and TRBJ1-5, with D uncertain. The CDR3 runs 12 residues. Trimming took off 2 bases at V and 9 bases at J, with 8 bases between the two ends. Germline V lookup: CDR1 MNHEY, CDR2 SVGEGT. The part of the CDR3 DNA that was read is TGTGCCAGCAGTTACGGCCTCCGGCCC. Translation: CASSYGLRP. The full CDR3 protein reads CASSYGLRPQHF.

Turning to this clone: The read terminates 3 residues ahead of where the CDR3 ends, so the germline J gene completes it. The chain employs TRBV2 and TRBJ1-2; TRBD1 might be the D (5 bases). There are 14 residues in the CDR3. Germline V gene sequence: CDR1 SNHLY, CDR2 FYNNEI. The CDR3 sequence: CASKRGVSTDTYTF. The sequenced CDR3 bases are TGTGCCAGCAAACGGGGGGTTAGCACAGATACC.